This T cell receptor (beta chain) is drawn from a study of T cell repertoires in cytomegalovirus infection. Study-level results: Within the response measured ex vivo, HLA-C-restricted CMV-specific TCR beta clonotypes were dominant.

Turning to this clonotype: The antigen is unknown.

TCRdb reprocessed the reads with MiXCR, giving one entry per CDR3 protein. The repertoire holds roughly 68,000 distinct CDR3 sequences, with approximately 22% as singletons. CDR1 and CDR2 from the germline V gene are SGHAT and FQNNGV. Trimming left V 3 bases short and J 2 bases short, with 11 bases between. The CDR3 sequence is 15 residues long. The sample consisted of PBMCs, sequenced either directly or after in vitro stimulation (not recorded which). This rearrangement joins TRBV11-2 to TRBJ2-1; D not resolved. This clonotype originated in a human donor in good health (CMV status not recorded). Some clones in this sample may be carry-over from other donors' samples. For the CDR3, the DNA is TGTGCCAGCAGCTTTGGAAGGACCGCCTACAATGAGCAGTTCTTC. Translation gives CASSFGRTAYNEQFF.